Below, 2 T cell receptor beta chains from the same sample are listed, as sequenced in a study of control samples from healthy donors and cancer patients. The repertoire was sequenced with immunoSEQ multiplex PCR; TCRdb's copy has only in-frame clones and lacks some. The sample includes around 100,000 clones, over 75% of them seen just once. The sequenced material came from blood. These receptors originate from a woman aged 18-29 years in good health.

Here the CDR3 reads CASSRSTGAGEPQHF. The CDR3 bases are TGCGCCAGCAGCCGGAGTACCGGCGCAGGGGAGCCCCAGCATTTT. The J gene is TRBJ1-5, the V gene TRBV4-1; tentative D call: TRBD1 (6 bases). This CDR3 is built from 15 residues. Trimming cost V 4 bases and J 8 bases, with 18 bases left between them. CDR1 and CDR2 (germline): MGHRA, YSYEKL.

The V and J genes are TRBV6-6 and TRBJ2-1; possible D gene TRBD2, 5 bases. V lost 0 bases and J 2 bases, leaving 11 bases between the germline ends. CDR1 is MNHNY, CDR2 SVGAGI, per germline (reference sequence). The CDR3 loop spans 16 amino acids. The CDR3 DNA reads TGTGCCAGCAGTTACTCAACGACGGGGACCTACAATGAGCAGTTCTTC. Its translation is CASSYSTTGTYNEQFF.